The next 18 T cell receptor beta chains were all read from a single sample in a study of blood T cell repertoires in COVID-19. Profiled with immunoSEQ multiplex PCR; TCRdb holds only in-frame clones, not every one. Of about 59,000 clones listed, approximately 83% are singletons. The sample was peripheral blood. The origin of the receptors is a woman of 80 years or more with acute or convalescent COVID-19.

V usage is TRBV18 and J usage is TRBJ1-2; D perhaps matches TRBD1 (6 bases). CDR1 KGHSH and CDR2 LQKENI come from the germline V gene. The CDR3 is 13 residues long. V was clipped by 3 bases and J by 3 bases, with 8 bases between them. The CDR3 sequence is CASSPNRDYGYTF. CDR3 DNA: TGTGCCAGCTCACCGAACAGGGACTATGGCTACACCTTC.

This clone was found once. The chain links TRBV5-4 to TRBJ1-2; D is ambiguous. The germline V gene encodes CDR1 SGHNT and CDR2 YYREEE (reference sequence). The CDR3 is 13 amino acids. Trimming took 0 bases from V and 5 from J, leaving 8 bases between them. CDR3 nucleotide sequence: TGTGCCAGCAGCTTGGACGACAAGTATGGCTACACCTTC. Translating it yields CASSLDDKYGYTF.

This clone was recorded once. The V call is TRBV5-1, the J call TRBJ2-2, with D perhaps TRBD2 (5 bases). This CDR3 has 21 amino acids. With 4 bases removed from V and 1 base from J, the gap between germline ends came to 29 bases. The germline CDR1 and CDR2 sequences are SGHRS and YFSETQ. The CDR3 loop is CASSQAVRWSGRRLNTGELFF. In DNA form, the CDR3 reads TGCGCCAGCAGCCAGGCCGTTCGATGGAGCGGTCGTCGGCTGAACACCGGGGAGCTGTTTTTT. Together with reference TRBV5-1 and TRBJ2-2, the CDR3 gives the full variable domain: KAGVTQTPRYLIKTRGQQVTLSCSPISGHRSVSWYQQTPGQGLQFLFEYFSETQRNKGNFPGRFSGRQFSNSRSEMNVSTLELGDSALYLCASSQAVRWSGRRLNTGELFFGEGSRLTVL.

V gene TRBV7-2 combines with J gene TRBJ1-1; 8 nucleotides match TRBD1. CDR1 and CDR2 (germline): SGHTA, FQGNSA. With V trimmed by 4 bases and J by 0 bases, 4 bases remained unmatched. The CDR3 length is 15 residues. The CDR3 spells CASSSTGGMNTEAFF. In DNA, the CDR3 is TGTGCCAGCAGCTCAACAGGGGGAATGAACACTGAAGCTTTCTTT.

This sequence joins TRBV12-5 and TRBJ2-1, with TRBD2 identical over 7 bases. Germline CDR1 is LGHNT and CDR2 is FRNRAP. Trimming removed 1 base from V and 9 bases from J; junction bases left unmatched: 3. The CDR3 spans 13 residues. CDR3 sequence reads: CASGLDWGGEQFF. The DNA of the CDR3 is TGTGCTAGTGGTTTGGATTGGGGGGGTGAGCAGTTCTTC.

CDR3 loop: CAWSVQSEIAGFPQHF. CDR3 in DNA: TGTGCCTGGAGTGTACAATCCGAGATCGCCGGGTTTCCCCAGCATTTT. This rearrangement joins TRBV30 to TRBJ1-5, with unresolved D. V lost 0 bases to trimming and J lost 10 bases, with 22 bases between them. CDR3 length: 16 amino acids. CDR1 and CDR2 (germline): GTSNPN, SVGIG (reference sequence).

The rearrangement uses TRBV29-1 and TRBJ2-7; TRBD2 might be the D (6 bases). CDR3 size: 14 residues. The ends were cut back, 1 base at V and 4 bases at J, with 14 bases in the middle. Germline CDR1 is SQVTM and CDR2 is ANQGSEA. The CDR3 here is CSVEAPRGRYEQYF. In nucleotides, the CDR3 is TGCAGCGTTGAAGCCCCCCGGGGGAGATACGAGCAGTACTTC.

The CDR3 nucleotides read TGTGCCATCAGTAGACAGGGGGCTCGATCTGGGGCCAACGTCCTGACTTTC. Amino acid sequence: CAISRQGARSGANVLTF. The rearrangement uses TRBV10-3 and TRBJ2-6, with TRBD1 identical over 10 bases. The V segment lost 5 bases and the J segment 1 base; nucleotides outside the gene matches: 5. The CDR3 is made up of 17 amino acids. Germline V CDR1 and CDR2: ENHRY, SYGVKD.

This rearrangement joins TRBV15 to TRBJ2-1; the match to TRBD1 covers 10 bases. CDR3 size: 15 residues. The germline V gene has CDR1 LNHNV and CDR2 YYDKDF (reference sequence). After removal of 3 bases from V and 8 bases from J, the junction contained 7 bases not matched to a gene. The CDR3 DNA is TGTGCCACCAGCAGTCGGGACAGGGGTTTTGATGAGCAGTTCTTC. It encodes CATSSRDRGFDEQFF.

V gene TRBV6-1 combines with J gene TRBJ1-5; 10 nucleotides agree with TRBD1. V lost 3 bases, J lost 6 bases, and 8 bases stayed unmatched. The CDR3 extends over 16 amino acids. Germline CDR1 MNHNS, CDR2 SASEGT. In nucleotides, the CDR3 is TGTGCCAGCAGTGATACGGGACAGGGGATCGGTCAGCCCCAGCATTTT. It translates to CASSDTGQGIGQPQHF.

The chain couples TRBV6-5 to TRBJ2-4; 7 positions agree with TRBD1. Germline CDR1 is MNHEY and CDR2 is SVGAGI. V shed 0 bases and J 7 bases; nucleotides not matched to a gene: 6. The CDR3 sequence is 15 residues long. The CDR3, as DNA: TGTGCCAGCAGTTACTCACAGGGGTTGGGTAACATTCAGTACTTC. It specifies CASSYSQGLGNIQYF.

J is TRBJ1-1 and V is TRBV6-5; D ambiguous. The V end lost 5 bases, the J end lost 0 bases, and 7 bases lay between the germline ends. This CDR3 spans 13 amino acids. Germline-derived CDR1 and CDR2 are MNHEY and SVGAGI. CDR3 in amino acids: CASSTRMNTEAFF. The CDR3 DNA sequence: TGTGCCAGCAGTACTCGAATGAACACTGAAGCTTTCTTT.

This chain connects TRBV14 to TRBJ1-2; TRBD1 matches at 8 bases. Germline V lookup: CDR1 SGHDN, CDR2 FVKESK. This CDR3 is built from 16 residues. J lost 1 base, V lost 0 bases, and 4 bases had no gene match. The CDR3 is CASSQEGTGFNYGYTF. The CDR3 DNA is TGTGCCAGCAGCCAAGAAGGGACAGGTTTTAACTATGGCTACACCTTC.

This clone was detected only a few times. The chain couples TRBV14 to TRBJ1-6, with a weak D call TRBD1 (5 bases). The germline V gene encodes CDR1 SGHDN and CDR2 FVKESK. Trimming removed 1 base from V and 4 bases from J, with 23 bases in between. This CDR3 comprises 20 residues. The CDR3, as DNA: TGTGCCAGCAGCCAAGTCGTCGTGCAGGGCCCTAGACTGTATAATTCACCCCTCCACTTT. Translation: CASSQVVVQGPRLYNSPLHF.

V gene TRBV6-5 combines with J gene TRBJ1-1; tentative D call: TRBD1 (5 bases). Trimming left V 0 bases short and J 5 bases short, with 7 bases between. The length of the CDR3 is 13 residues. The germline V gene has CDR1 MNHEY and CDR2 SVGAGI. Here the CDR3 reads CASSYSQETEAFF. The CDR3 DNA is TGTGCCAGCAGTTACTCACAGGAGACTGAAGCTTTCTTT.

The count of this clone is one. The genes are TRBV28 and TRBJ2-1; a possible D gene is TRBD2 (6 bases). Germline V lookup: CDR1 MDHEN, CDR2 SYDVKM. The CDR3 length is 17 residues. V lost 6 bases and J lost 5, with 23 bases in between. The DNA for the CDR3 is TGTGCCAGCAGCCCCCCCCGGGGAGGCGGGAAAGACAATGAGCAGTTCTTC. Translation gives CASSPPRGGGKDNEQFF.

The CDR3 nucleotides are TGTGCCAGCAGTCTCCTACAGGGGATTGGCTACACCTTC. Translation: CASSLLQGIGYTF. The chain uses TRBV27 and TRBJ1-2; 7 bases map to TRBD1. Germline CDR1 reads MNHEY; CDR2 reads SMNVEV (reference sequence). The CDR3 sequence is 13 residues long. The junction had 7 bases not matched to a gene; V was cut back by 5 bases and J by 7 bases.

The chain couples TRBV27 to TRBJ1-2; D uncertain. Trimming took 2 bases from V and 6 from J, leaving 16 bases between them. The CDR3 totals 15 residues. CDR1 and CDR2 from the germline V gene are MNHEY and SMNVEV (reference sequence). Written as DNA, the CDR3 is TGTGCCAGCAGTTTAGGAGGCCTCCCATTCGATGGCTACACCTTC. Its translation is CASSLGGLPFDGYTF.